This TCR beta chain was documented in a study of regulatory T cells in long-lasting Graves disease. Overall study: For under 3 months, newly diagnosed Graves' patients had been taking antithyroid drugs. Study conclusions and caveats: Persistent Graves' patients had lower TCR diversity than newly diagnosed ones.

The CDR3 sequence is 14 residues long. The V gene lost 4 bases and the J gene lost 4 bases, with 13 bases spanning the gap. From germline, CDR1 is SEHNR and CDR2 FQNEAQ (reference sequence). Noted time point: newly diagnosed GD, antithyroid drugs for less than 3 months. Extracted RNA from PBMCs served as the source of the TCR library. Through Arm-PCR of CDR3 regions and iRepertoire HTBI primers, TCR beta libraries were built. TCRdb re-analysed the multiplex PCR reads in MiXCR, keeping a single row per CDR3 protein. This repertoire shows a few hundred thousand distinct CDR3 sequences, around 15% found once; its top ten account for just under 30%. In regard to this clonotype: Its antigen is not identified.

The data also belong to a second study, concerning T cells in Graves' hyperthyroidism and ophthalmopathy. As that study records: Ophthalmopathy prediction by the model preceded onset by a median about 6.5 months.

The sequencing here drew on peripheral blood mononuclear cells (PBMCs), taken at new diagnosis, from a patient treated with antithyroid drugs. This receptor was obtained from a man between 35 and 55 years old with Graves disease. The V and J genes are TRBV7-9 and TRBJ1-1; D might be TRBD1 (6 bases). DNA for the CDR3: TGTGCCAGCAGCTCCAGGGGATATGGCACTGAAGCTTTCTTT. Its protein is CASSSRGYGTEAFF.